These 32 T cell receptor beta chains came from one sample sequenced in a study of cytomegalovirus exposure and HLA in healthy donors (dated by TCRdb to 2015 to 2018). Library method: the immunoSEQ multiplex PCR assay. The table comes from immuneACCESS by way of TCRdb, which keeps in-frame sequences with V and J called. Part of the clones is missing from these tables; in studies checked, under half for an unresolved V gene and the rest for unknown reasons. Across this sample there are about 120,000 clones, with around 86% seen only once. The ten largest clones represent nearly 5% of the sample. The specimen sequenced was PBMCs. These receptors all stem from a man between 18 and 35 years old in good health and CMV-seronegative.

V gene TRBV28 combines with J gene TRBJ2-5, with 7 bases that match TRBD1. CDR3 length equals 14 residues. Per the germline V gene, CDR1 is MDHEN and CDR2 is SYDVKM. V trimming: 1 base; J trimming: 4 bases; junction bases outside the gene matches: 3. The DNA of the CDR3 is TGTGCCAGCAGTTTATCTCGACAGGGAGAGACCCAGTACTTC. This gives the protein CASSLSRQGETQYF.

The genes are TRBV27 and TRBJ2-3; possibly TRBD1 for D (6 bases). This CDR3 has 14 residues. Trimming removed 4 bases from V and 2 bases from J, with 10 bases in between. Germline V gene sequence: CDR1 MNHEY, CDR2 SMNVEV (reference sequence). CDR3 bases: TGTGCCAGCAGTTCCTGGGACAACACAGATACGCAGTATTTT. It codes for CASSSWDNTDTQYF.

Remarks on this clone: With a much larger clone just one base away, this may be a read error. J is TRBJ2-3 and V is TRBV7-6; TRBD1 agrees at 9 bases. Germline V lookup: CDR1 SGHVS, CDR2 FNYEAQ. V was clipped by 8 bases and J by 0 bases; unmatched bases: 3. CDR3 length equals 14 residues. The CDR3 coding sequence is TGTGCCAGCGGACAGGGGTCTAGCACAGATACGCAGTATTTT. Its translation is CASGQGSSTDTQYF.

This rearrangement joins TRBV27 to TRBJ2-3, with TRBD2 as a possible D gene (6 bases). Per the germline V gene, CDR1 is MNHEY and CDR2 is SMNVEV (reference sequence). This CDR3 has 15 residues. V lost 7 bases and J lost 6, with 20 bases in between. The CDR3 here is CASTIFGPAGDTQYF. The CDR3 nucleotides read TGTGCCAGCACTATATTCGGACCCGCGGGGGATACGCAGTATTTT.

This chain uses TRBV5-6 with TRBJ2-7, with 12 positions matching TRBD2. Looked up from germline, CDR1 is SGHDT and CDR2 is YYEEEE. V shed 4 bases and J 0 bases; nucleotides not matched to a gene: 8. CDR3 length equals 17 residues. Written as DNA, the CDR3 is TGTGCCAGCAGCACCTTTGGACTAGCGGGGAACTCCTACGAGCAGTACTTC. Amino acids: CASSTFGLAGNSYEQYF.

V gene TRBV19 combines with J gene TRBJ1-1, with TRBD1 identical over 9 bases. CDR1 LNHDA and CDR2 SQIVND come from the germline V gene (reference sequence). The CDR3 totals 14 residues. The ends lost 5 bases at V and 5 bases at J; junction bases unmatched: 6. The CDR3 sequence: CASSAQGARTEAFF. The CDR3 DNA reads TGTGCCAGTAGTGCACAGGGGGCAAGAACTGAAGCTTTCTTT.

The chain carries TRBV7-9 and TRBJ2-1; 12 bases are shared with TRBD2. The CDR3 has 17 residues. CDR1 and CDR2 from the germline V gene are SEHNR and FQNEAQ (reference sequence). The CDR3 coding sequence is TGTGCGGTAAAACTAGCGGGAGGCTGGAGGTCCGCCAATGAGCAGTTCTTC. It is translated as CAVKLAGGWRSANEQFF.

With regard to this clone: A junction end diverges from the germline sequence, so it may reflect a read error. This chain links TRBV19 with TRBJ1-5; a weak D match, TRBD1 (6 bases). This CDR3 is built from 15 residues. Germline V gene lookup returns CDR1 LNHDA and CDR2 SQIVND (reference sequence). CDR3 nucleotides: TGTGCCAGTACCGTCCTGGGCAGGGGCAATCAGCCCCGGCATTTT. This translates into CASTVLGRGNQPRHF.

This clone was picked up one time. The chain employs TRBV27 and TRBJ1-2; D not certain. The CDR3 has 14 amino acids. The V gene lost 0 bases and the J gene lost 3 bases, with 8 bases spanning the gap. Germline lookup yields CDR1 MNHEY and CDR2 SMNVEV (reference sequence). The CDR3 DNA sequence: TGTGCCAGCAGTTTATCGCTGGGCTACTATGGCTACACCTTC. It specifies CASSLSLGYYGYTF.

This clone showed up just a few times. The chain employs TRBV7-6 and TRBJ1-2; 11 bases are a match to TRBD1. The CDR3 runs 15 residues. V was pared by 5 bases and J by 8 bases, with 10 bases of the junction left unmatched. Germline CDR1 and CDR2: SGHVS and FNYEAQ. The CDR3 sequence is CASSPWTGGAGGYTF. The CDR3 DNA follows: TGTGCCAGCAGCCCTTGGACAGGGGGCGCCGGGGGCTACACCTTC. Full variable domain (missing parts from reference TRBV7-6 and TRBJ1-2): GAGVSQSPRYKVTKRGQDVALRCDPISGHVSLYWYRQALGQGPEFLTYFNYEAQQDKSGLPNDRFSAERPEGSISTLTIQRTEQRDSAMYRCASSPWTGGAGGYTFGSGTRLTVV.

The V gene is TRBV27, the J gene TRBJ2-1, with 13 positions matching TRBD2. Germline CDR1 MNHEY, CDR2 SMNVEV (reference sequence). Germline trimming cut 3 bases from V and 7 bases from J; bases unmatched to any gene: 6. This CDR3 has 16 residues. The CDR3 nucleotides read TGTGCCAGCAGTTTCCTGGGACTAGCGGGAAGGAATGAGCAGTTCTTC. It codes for CASSFLGLAGRNEQFF.

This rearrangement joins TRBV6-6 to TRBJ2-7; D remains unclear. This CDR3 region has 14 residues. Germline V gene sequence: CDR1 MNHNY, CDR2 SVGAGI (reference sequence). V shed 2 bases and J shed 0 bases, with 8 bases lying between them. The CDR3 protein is CASSYGDASYEQYF. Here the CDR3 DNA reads TGTGCCAGCAGTTACGGAGACGCCTCCTACGAGCAGTACTTC.

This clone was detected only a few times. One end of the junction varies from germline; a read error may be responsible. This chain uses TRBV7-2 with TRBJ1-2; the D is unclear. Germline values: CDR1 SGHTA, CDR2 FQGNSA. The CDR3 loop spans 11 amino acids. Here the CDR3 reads CASSWGDPLRF. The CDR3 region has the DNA TGTGCCAGCAGCTGGGGAGACCCACTCAGGTTC. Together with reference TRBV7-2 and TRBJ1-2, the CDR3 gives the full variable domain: GAGVSQSPSNKVTEKGKDVELRCDPISGHTALYWYRQSLGQGLEFLIYFQGNSAPDKSGLPSDRFSAERTGGSVSTLTIQRTQQEDSAVYLCASSWGDPLRFGSGTRLTVV.

The CDR3 spells CASSVGPGQGSGNTIYF. The CDR3 nucleotides are TGTGCCAGCAGCGTAGGACCGGGACAGGGCTCTGGAAACACCATATATTTT. The J gene is TRBJ1-3, the V gene TRBV9; 9 nucleotides agree with TRBD1. The germline gives CDR1 SGDLS, CDR2 YYNGEE. Losses at the gene ends were 0 bases for V and 0 bases for J; bases not matched to a gene: 4. The CDR3 is made up of 17 amino acids.

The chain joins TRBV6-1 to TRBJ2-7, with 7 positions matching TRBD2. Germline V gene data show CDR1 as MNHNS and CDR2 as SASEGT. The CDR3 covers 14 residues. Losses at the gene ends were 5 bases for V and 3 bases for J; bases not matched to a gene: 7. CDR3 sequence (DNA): TGTGCCAGCAGTCGGGGGGATGCTAACTACGAGCAGTACTTC. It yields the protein CASSRGDANYEQYF.

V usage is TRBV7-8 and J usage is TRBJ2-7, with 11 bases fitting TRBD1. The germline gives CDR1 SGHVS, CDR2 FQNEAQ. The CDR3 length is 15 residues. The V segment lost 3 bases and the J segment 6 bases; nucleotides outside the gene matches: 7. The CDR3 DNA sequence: TGTGCCAGCAGCTTCCCATCCGGGACAGGGGGCGAGCAGTACTTC. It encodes CASSFPSGTGGEQYF.

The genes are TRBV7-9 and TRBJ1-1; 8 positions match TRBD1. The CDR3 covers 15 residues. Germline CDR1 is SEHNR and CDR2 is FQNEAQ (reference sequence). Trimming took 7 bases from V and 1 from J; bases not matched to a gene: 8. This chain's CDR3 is CASIAPTGGNTEAFF. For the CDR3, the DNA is TGTGCCAGCATCGCCCCTACAGGGGGGAACACTGAAGCTTTCTTT.

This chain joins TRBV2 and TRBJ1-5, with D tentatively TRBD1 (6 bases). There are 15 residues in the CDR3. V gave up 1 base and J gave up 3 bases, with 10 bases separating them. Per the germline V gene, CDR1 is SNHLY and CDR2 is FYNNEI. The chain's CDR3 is CASSEEGQTNQPQHF. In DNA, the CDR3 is TGTGCCAGCAGTGAAGAAGGACAGACCAATCAGCCCCAGCATTTT.

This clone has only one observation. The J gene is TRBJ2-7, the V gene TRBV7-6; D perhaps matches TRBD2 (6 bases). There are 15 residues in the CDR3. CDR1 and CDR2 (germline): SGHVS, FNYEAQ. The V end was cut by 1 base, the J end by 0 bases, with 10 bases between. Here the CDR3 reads CASSLDGGSSYEQYF. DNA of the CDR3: TGTGCCAGCAGCTTAGATGGGGGGAGCTCCTACGAGCAGTACTTC.

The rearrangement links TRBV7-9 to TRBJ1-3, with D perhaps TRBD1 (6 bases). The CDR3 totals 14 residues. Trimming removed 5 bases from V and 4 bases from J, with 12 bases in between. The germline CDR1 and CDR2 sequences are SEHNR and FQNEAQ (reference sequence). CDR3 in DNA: TGTGCCAGCAGCCCCACAGGGACAGGAAACACCATATATTTT. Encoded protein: CASSPTGTGNTIYF.

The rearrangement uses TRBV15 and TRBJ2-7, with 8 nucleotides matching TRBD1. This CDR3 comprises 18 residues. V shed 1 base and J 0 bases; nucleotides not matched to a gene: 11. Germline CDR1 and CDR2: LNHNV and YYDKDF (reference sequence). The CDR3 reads CATSRGRGGQGLSYEQYF. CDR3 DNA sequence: TGTGCCACCAGCAGAGGGAGGGGTGGACAGGGCCTCTCCTACGAGCAGTACTTC.

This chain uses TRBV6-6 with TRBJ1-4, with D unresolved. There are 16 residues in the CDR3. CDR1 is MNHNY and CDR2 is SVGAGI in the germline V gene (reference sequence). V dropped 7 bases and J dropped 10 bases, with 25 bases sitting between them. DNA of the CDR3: TGTGCCAGCAATTTTCAGGAGCGGACCCCGCCTGGAAAACTGTTTTTT. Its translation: CASNFQERTPPGKLFF.

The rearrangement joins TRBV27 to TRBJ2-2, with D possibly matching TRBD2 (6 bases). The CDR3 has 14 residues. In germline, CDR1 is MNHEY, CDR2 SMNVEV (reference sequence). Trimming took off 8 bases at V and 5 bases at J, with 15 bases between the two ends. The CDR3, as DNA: TGTGCCAGCGGCTGGAAGGGACTGACCGGGGAGCTGTTTTTT. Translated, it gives CASGWKGLTGELFF.

The CDR3 region has the DNA TGTGCCAGCAGCGGGGCCCTGGTCGAGACCCAGTACTTC. Encoded protein: CASSGALVETQYF. The V and J genes are TRBV9 and TRBJ2-5; D gene uncertain. CDR1 and CDR2 (germline): SGDLS, YYNGEE. Trimming took off 3 bases at V and 5 bases at J, with 11 bases between the two ends. The CDR3 is 13 amino acids. Using reference TRBV9 and TRBJ2-5 for the parts outside the CDR3, the full variable domain is DSGVTQTPKHLITATGQRVTLRCSPRSGDLSVYWYQQSLDQGLQFLIQYYNGEERAKGNILERFSAQQFPDLHSELNLSSLELGDSALYFCASSGALVETQYFGPGTRLLVL.

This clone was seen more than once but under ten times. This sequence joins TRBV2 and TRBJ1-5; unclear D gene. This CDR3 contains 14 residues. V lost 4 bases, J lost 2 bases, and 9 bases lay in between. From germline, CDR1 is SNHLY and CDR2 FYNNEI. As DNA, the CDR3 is TGTGCCAGCAGTGCTAACGTTCGCAATCAGCCCCAGCATTTT. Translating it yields CASSANVRNQPQHF.

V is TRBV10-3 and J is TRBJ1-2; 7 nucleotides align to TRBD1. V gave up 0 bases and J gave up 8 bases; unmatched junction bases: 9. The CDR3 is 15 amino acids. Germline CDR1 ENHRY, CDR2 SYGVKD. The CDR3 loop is CAISESLSDREGYTF. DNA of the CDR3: TGTGCCATCAGTGAGTCATTGAGTGACAGGGAGGGCTACACCTTC.

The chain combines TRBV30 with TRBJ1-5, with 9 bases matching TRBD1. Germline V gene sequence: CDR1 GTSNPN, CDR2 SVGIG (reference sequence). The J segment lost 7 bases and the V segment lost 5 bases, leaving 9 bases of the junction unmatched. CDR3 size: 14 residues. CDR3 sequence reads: CAWQTGGAGQPQHF. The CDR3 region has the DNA TGTGCCTGGCAAACAGGGGGCGCGGGGCAGCCCCAGCATTTT.

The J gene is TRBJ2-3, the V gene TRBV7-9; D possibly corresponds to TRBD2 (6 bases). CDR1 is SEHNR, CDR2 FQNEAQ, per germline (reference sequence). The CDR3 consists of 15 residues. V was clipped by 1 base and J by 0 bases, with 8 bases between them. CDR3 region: CASSLGDSSTDTQYF. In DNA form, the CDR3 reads TGTGCCAGCAGCTTAGGGGACTCGAGCACAGATACGCAGTATTTT.

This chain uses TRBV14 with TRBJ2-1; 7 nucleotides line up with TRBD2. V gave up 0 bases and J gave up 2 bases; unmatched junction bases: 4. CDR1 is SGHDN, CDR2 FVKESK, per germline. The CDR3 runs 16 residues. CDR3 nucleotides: TGTGCCAGCAGCCAAGAGCGCGGGAGAGCCTACAATGAGCAGTTCTTC. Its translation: CASSQERGRAYNEQFF.

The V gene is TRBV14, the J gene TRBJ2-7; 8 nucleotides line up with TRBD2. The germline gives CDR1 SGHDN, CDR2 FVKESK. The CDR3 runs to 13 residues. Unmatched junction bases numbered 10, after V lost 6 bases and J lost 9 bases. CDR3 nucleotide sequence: TGTGCCAGCAGTCCTTGGGCGGGAGGTGGGCAGTACTTC. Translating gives CASSPWAGGGQYF.

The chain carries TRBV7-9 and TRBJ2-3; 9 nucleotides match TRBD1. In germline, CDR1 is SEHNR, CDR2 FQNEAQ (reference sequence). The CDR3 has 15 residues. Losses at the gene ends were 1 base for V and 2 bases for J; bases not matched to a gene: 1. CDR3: CASSLGTGDTDTQYF. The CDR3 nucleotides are TGTGCCAGCAGCTTAGGGACAGGGGACACAGATACGCAGTATTTT.

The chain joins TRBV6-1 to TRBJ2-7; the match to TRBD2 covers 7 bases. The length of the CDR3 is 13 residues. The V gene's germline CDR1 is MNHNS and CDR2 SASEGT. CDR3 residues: CANSQGRGAEQYF. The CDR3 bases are TGTGCTAATTCCCAAGGGAGGGGCGCCGAGCAGTACTTC.